A selection of T cell receptor beta chains follows, all from one sample in a study of T cell responses to AZD1222 COVID-19 vaccine. The repertoire was sequenced with immunoSEQ multiplex PCR; TCRdb's copy has only in-frame clones and lacks some. The sample has more than 90,000 clones, around 87% seen once. The input for sequencing was peripheral blood, taken 28 days after the second AZD1222 dose. The receptors were sampled from an adult who received the AZD1222 COVID-19 vaccine. Each CDR3 is given with its conserved first and last residue. D genes are given only for firm matches. Some rows mark clone size as missing; the rest say once, few, many or name a class of expanded clone.

TRBV20-1	once	-	TRBJ2-7	TGCAGTGCTGGCCGGTCCTACGAGCAGTACTTC	CSAGRSYEQYF
TRBV5-6	-	TRBD1	TRBJ2-7	TGTGCCAGCAGCTTACAGGGGCTGCGGCAGTACTTC	CASSLQGLRQYF
TRBV18	-	TRBD1	TRBJ1-1	TGTGCCAGCTCACCCGGACAGGCCATGAACACTGAAGCTTTCTTT	CASSPGQAMNTEAFF
TRBV19	few	-	TRBJ1-3	TGTGCCAGTAGTACCGTCGGGACTGGAAACACCATATATTTT	CASSTVGTGNTIYF
TRBV19	-	-	TRBJ1-3	TGTGCCAGTAGTTCGGTGCGGAGTAGCAGCTCTGGAAACACCATATATTTT	CASSSVRSSSSGNTIYF
TRBV13	once	-	TRBJ2-2	TGTGCCAGCAGCCCCCGCGGCGCCGGGGAGCTGTTTTTT	CASSPRGAGELFF
TRBV2	-	TRBD2	TRBJ2-1	TGTGCCAGCAGTGAGTCACTAGCGGCTTACAATGAGCAGTTCTTC	CASSESLAAYNEQFF
TRBV18	-	TRBD1	TRBJ2-7	TGTGCCAGCTCTCCCGGACAGGGCAAATCCTACGAGCAGTACTTC	CASSPGQGKSYEQYF
TRBV3-1/TRBV3-2	-	-	TRBJ1-2	TGTGCCAGCAGCCACCCGGAAGGGAGCGGCTACACCTTC	CASSHPEGSGYTF
TRBV5-1	-	TRBD2	TRBJ2-4	TGCGCCAGCAGCCCCTTGACTAGCCAAAACATTCAGTACTTC	CASSPLTSQNIQYF
TRBV7-9	-	TRBD1	TRBJ1-1	TGTGCCAGCGAGGGACAGCCGAACACTGAAGCTTTCTTT	CASEGQPNTEAFF
TRBV14	-	-	TRBJ2-3	TGTGCCAGCAGCCATGACTCTAGGGCGGATACGCAGTATTTT	CASSHDSRADTQYF
TRBV13	once	-	TRBJ1-6	TGTGCCAGCAGCTCGCTCCAATCAGGAGGTTCACCCCTCCACTTT	CASSSLQSGGSPLHF
TRBV7-9	once	-	TRBJ2-7	TGTGCCAGCAGCTTAGACCCGTCCTACGAGCAGTACTTC	CASSLDPSYEQYF
TRBV5-1	-	TRBD1	TRBJ1-4	TGCGCCAGCAGCCCCAGGGGGTCAACTAATGAAAAACTGTTTTTT	CASSPRGSTNEKLFF
TRBV3-1/TRBV3-2	-	TRBD1	TRBJ2-7	TGTGCCAGCAGCCTCAGGGGGTTAGAATCCTACGAGCAGTACTTC	CASSLRGLESYEQYF
TRBV9	-	TRBD1	TRBJ2-3	TGTGCCAGCAGCGTAGGGGGGACAGCCACAGATACGCAGTATTTT	CASSVGGTATDTQYF
TRBV7-9	-	-	TRBJ2-5	TGTGCCAGCAGCTTAGGAGGATCGGGGGCAGAGACCCAGTACTTC	CASSLGGSGAETQYF
TRBV19	-	-	TRBJ2-1	TGTGCCAGTAGTCAAGGTAATGAGCAGTTCTTC	CASSQGNEQFF
TRBV30	-	TRBD2	TRBJ2-1	TGTGCCAGGAGCGGGGACTCCTACAATGAGCAGTTCTTC	CARSGDSYNEQFF
TRBV19	-	-	TRBJ1-1	TGTGCCACTATAACGGACCCATCGAGGACTGAAGCTTTCTTT	CATITDPSRTEAFF
TRBV19	-	TRBD2	TRBJ2-2	TGTGCCAGTAGTGCCGCGGGAGTAAAAACCGGGGAGCTGTTTTTT	CASSAAGVKTGELFF
TRBV7-9	-	TRBD1	TRBJ1-5	TGTGCCAGCAGCTTGGGGGACAGGGTGGACAATCAGCCCCAGCATTTT	CASSLGDRVDNQPQHF
TRBV11-2	-	-	TRBJ1-1	TGTGCCAGCAGCTGGACCAGGAGATTGAACACTGAAGCTTTCTTT	CASSWTRRLNTEAFF
TRBV2	-	-	TRBJ1-3	TGTGCCAGCAGCCGGGAGGTCAACTCTGGAAACACCATATATTTT	CASSREVNSGNTIYF
TRBV23-1	-	-	TRBJ1-1	TGCGCCAGCAGTGGGGGCGCGCAGAGTGAGTTGTACACTGAAGCTTTCTTT	CASSGGAQSELYTEAFF
TRBV29-1	once	TRBD1	TRBJ2-3	TGCAGCGTTGAAAGACCGGGACAGGGACAGTCAGATACGCAGTATTTT	CSVERPGQGQSDTQYF
TRBV7-9	-	-	TRBJ1-5	TGTGCCAGCAGCCTCGACTATCAGCCCCAGCATTTT	CASSLDYQPQHF
TRBV24-1	-	TRBD2	TRBJ2-1	TGTGCCACCAGTGATTTGCGACTAGCGGGAGGGGATGAGCAGTTCTTC	CATSDLRLAGGDEQFF
TRBV5-1	-	TRBD2	TRBJ2-1	TGCGCCAGCAGCTTGGTTCGTAGCGGGGACTACAATGAGCAGTTCTTC	CASSLVRSGDYNEQFF
TRBV19	-	-	TRBJ1-2	TGTGCCAGTAGTAATGGACTCATCTATGGCTACACCTTC	CASSNGLIYGYTF
TRBV19	-	-	TRBJ1-1	TGTGCCAGTAGTCAGGGTAGCAGGAACACTGAAGCTTTCTTT	CASSQGSRNTEAFF
TRBV30	-	-	TRBJ2-7	TGTGCCTGGAGTGTACTAAGCGAGCAGTACTTC	CAWSVLSEQYF
TRBV6-2/TRBV6-3	few	TRBD2	TRBJ2-5	TGTGCCAGCAGTTACACTAGCGGGAGATCGGGGGAGACCCAGTACTTC	CASSYTSGRSGETQYF
TRBV3-1/TRBV3-2	-	-	TRBJ2-7	TGTGCCAGCAGCCGGACAGACTACGAGCAGTACTTC	CASSRTDYEQYF
TRBV7-3	-	TRBD2	TRBJ2-2	TGTGCCAGCAGCTTAAGACCCAGCGGGGGGTCGAACACCGGGGAGCTGTTTTTT	CASSLRPSGGSNTGELFF
TRBV10-2	-	-	TRBJ1-1	TGCGCCAGCAGGGAGAAGCTTTCGGTGACTGAAGCTTTCTTT	CASREKLSVTEAFF
TRBV9	-	-	TRBJ1-2	TGTGCCAGCAGCGTCTCCCCCTATGGCTACACCTTC	CASSVSPYGYTF
TRBV28	-	TRBD1	TRBJ1-1	TGTGCCAGCAGTTTATGGACAGGGATTCCTGAAGCTTTCTTT	CASSLWTGIPEAFF
TRBV27	-	TRBD2	TRBJ2-1	TGTGCCAGCAGGGGACTAGCGGGAGCATCCTACAATGAGCAGTTCTTC	CASRGLAGASYNEQFF
TRBV7-9	-	TRBD1	TRBJ1-2	TGTGCCAGCAGCTTGAGGGACAGAGTCTATGGCTACACCTTC	CASSLRDRVYGYTF
TRBV19	-	-	TRBJ2-7	TGTGCCAGTAGTATAGTTACGGGACCCTACGAGCAGTACTTC	CASSIVTGPYEQYF
TRBV5-6	-	TRBD2	TRBJ2-7	TGTGCCAGCAGCTCGGGGACTAGCCCCCTGTTCGAGCAGTACTTC	CASSSGTSPLFEQYF
TRBV6-1	-	TRBD2	TRBJ2-3	TGTGCCAGCAGTGAATATCGCGGGACTAGGAGCACAGATACGCAGTATTTT	CASSEYRGTRSTDTQYF
TRBV11-3	-	-	TRBJ2-2	TGTGCCAGTGGACAGAAAAACACCGGGGAGCTGTTTTTT	CASGQKNTGELFF
TRBV5-1	-	TRBD1	TRBJ1-1	TGCGCCAGCAGCTTGGGTTCACAGGGGGCTATTGGGACTGAAGCTTTCTTT	CASSLGSQGAIGTEAFF
TRBV5-1	-	-	TRBJ2-3	TGCGCCAGCCGGGACACCGACACAGATACGCAGTATTTT	CASRDTDTDTQYF
TRBV25-1	-	TRBD1	TRBJ2-7	TGTGCCAGCAGTCCATTTCCCCGGACAGGATACCTCTACGAGCAGTACTTC	CASSPFPRTGYLYEQYF
TRBV10-3	-	-	TRBJ1-5	TGTGCCATCAGCGAGAACATAGATCAGCCCCAGCATTTT	CAISENIDQPQHF